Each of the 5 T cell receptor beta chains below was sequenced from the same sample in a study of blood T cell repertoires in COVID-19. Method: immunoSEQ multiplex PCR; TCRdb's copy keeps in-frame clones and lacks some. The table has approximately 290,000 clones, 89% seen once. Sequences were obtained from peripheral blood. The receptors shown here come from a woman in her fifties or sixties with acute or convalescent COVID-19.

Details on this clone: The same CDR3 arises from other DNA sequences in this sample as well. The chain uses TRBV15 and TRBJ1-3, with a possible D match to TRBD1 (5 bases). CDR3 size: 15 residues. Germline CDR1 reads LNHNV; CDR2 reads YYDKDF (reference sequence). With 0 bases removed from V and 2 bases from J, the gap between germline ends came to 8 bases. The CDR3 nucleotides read TGTGCCACCAGCAGAGATCCAGGGACTGGAAACACCATATATTTT. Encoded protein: CATSRDPGTGNTIYF.

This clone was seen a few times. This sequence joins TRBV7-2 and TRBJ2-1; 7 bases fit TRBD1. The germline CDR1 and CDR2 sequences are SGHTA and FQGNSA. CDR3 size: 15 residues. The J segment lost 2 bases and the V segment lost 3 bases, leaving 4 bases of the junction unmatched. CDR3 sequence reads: CASSLRGQAYNEQFF. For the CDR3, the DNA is TGTGCCAGCAGCTTGAGAGGACAGGCCTACAATGAGCAGTTCTTC.

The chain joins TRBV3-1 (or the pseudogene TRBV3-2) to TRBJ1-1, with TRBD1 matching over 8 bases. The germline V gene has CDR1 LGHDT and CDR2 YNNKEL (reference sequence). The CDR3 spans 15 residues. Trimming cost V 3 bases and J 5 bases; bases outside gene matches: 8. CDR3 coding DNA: TGTGCCAGCAGCCACCAACGGACAGGGAGGACTGAAGCTTTCTTT. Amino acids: CASSHQRTGRTEAFF.

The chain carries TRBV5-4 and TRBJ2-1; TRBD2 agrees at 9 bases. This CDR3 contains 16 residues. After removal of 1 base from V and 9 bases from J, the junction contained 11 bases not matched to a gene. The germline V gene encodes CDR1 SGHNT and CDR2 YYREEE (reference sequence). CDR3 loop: CASSLLVAGVRPEQFF. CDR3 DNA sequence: TGTGCCAGCAGCTTGTTGGTAGCGGGAGTCCGTCCTGAGCAGTTCTTC.

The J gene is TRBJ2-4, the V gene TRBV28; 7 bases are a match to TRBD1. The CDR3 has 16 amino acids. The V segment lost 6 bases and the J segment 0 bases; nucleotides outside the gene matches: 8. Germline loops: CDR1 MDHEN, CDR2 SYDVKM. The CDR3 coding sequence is TGTGCCAGCAGACTCAGACAGGGTCTAGCCAAAAACATTCAGTACTTC. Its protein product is CASRLRQGLAKNIQYF.